This record looks at one TCR beta chain sequence and its context. Its antigen is not yet known. Base qualities are not recorded, but no much larger clone differs from it by a single base. Using the deep immunoSEQ assay, TCR CDR3 regions were amplified from genomic DNA by multiplex PCR. Extracted genomic DNA from each cell subset was distributed evenly across all wells of several immunoSEQ 96-well plates, and each plate was treated as a replicate. Each replicate PCR for sorted subsets received 200 ng genomic DNA, equal to about 30,000 T cell genomes. The purified libraries were quantified using a Qubit 3.0 fluorometer, sized with a Bioanalyzer 2100, and then quantified again using the KAPA Library Quantification kit. Every immunoSEQ 96-well plate was sequenced on a separate single-read 150-cycle Illumina NextSeq 550 flow cell. Per the source publication's procedure: Because the immunoSEQ output included only junctional sequences and no quality scores, the filtering could not be the same as the filtering used for full-length reads. Sequences were annotated with PyIR, a Python wrapper for IgBLAST v1.9, and V/J genes and CDR3 were assigned using IMGT germline references. Reads were filtered out if the reads had weak V/J assignments (E-value above 1e-6), no CDR3, stop codons, out-of-frame junctions, or ambiguous translated residues. A V3J clonotype was defined by an identical inferred V gene, J gene, and CDR3 amino acid sequence. Percentage overlap between repertoires was computed as shared unique clonotypes divided by the size of the smaller repertoire. Three approaches were used to assess repertoire richness: RTK rarefaction, the Chao1 estimator, and Recon v2.1 estimates of unobserved clonotypes. For all TCRbeta clonotypes obtained by the gDNA method from a handful of donors, generation probabilities were computed with OLGA. TCRdb mirrors the immuneACCESS table, restricted to in-frame sequences. Some clones are absent from its copies; in checked studies, under half trace to an unresolved V gene, and the reason for the others is unknown. From that table come the V and J calls and clone size; the DNA was used to work out D and trimming. The sample table holds under 1,100,000 clones, of which around 78% were seen once. Roughly 0.55% of the sample is held by the ten biggest clonotypes.

This sample stems from a study of shared clonotypes between healthy human individuals (dated by TCRdb to 2019 to 2021). At the level of the whole study: The cohort included three men and a couple of women between 18 and 49 years of age. For each donor, CD4 naive and CD4 memory were each run on three plates, CD8 naive on two plates, and CD8 memory on one plate. To estimate repertoire size and how much clonotype sharing occurs between individuals, the study deeply sequenced the blood TCR repertoires of several healthy adults. Different laboratories and diverse techniques were used to prepare libraries and sequence TCR repertoires, to increase sequencing depth and limit assay-specific biases. Each donor's leukapheresis produced roughly between about 0.9 and 9.5 billion PBMCs. On the study overall, not on this receptor specifically: The small number of donors limited the genetic and exposure-history diversity represented. When several donors were compared, the shared fraction of clonotypes was around 5% for naive CD4, 3.5% to 4% for naive CD8, 2.3% for memory CD4, and 0.3% to 0.5% for memory CD8. Even with the large sequencing depth, rarefaction of the sorted-subset datasets indicated that sequencing was incomplete. Pairwise subsampling led to the expectation that sequencing depth would affect the degree of clonotype sharing among donors. Naive subsets generally had larger estimated clonotype richness than memory subsets. Compared with non-shared clonotypes, the clonotypes found in all four sorted-subset donors had higher generation probabilities. Sampling was restricted to blood, and TCR repertoires in tissues likely differ from the TCR repertoires found in blood.

V lost 0 bases and J lost 4 bases, and the count of bases not matched to a germline gene is 4. Reading from cysteine to phenylalanine, the CDR3 counts 15 amino acids. Of the read, only the CDR3 DNA is kept; its 45 bases are in frame from base 1. The germline V gene gives CDR1 as SGHTA and CDR2 as FQGNSA. The donors were healthy, HIV-negative adults with no recently reported acute infections or vaccinations. Every donor was a Caucasian adult residing in Nashville, Tennessee, USA. CD4+ T cells were enriched by magnetic negative selection, after which naive cells were positively selected on CD45RA and the negative fraction was taken as the memory subset. After blood collection by leukapheresis, PBMCs were isolated using Ficoll-Histopaque density gradient centrifugation and then cryopreserved in the vapor phase of liquid nitrogen. Analytical flow cytometry was used to check the purity and quantity of every magnetically sorted T cell population. Genomic DNA was isolated from each sorted fraction and quantified by UV absorbance on a Nanodrop 2000c.

Material: memory CD4+ T cells from PBMCs. In the paper's terms, the cell subset or site label means: CD45RA-negative fraction. This clonotype was obtained from a man between 18 and 35 years old in good health. Some clones in this sample may be carry-over from other donors' samples. Recombination connected TRBV7-2 to TRBJ2-3; TRBD2 matches 7 bases in the middle. CDR3 reads: CASSLAGGPPDTQYF. The DNA sequence reads TGTGCCAGCAGCTTAGCGGGAGGGCCCCCAGATACGCAGTATTTT.